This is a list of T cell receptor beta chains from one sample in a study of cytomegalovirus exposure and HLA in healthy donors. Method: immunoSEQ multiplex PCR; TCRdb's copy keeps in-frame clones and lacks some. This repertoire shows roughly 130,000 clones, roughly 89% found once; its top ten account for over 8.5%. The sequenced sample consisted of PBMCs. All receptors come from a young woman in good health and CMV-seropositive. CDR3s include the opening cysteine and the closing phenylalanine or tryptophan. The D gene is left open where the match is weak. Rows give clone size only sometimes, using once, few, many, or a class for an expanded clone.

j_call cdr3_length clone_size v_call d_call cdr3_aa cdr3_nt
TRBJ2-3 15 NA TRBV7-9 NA CASSLDGGAADTQYF TGTGCCAGCAGCTTAGACGGGGGAGCAGCAGATACGCAGTATTTT
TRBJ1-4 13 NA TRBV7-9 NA CASSFRPGEKLFF TGTGCCAGCAGCTTCAGGCCTGGAGAAAAACTGTTTTTT
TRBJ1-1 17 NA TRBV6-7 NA CASSDTYGHFVDTEAFF TGTGCCAGCAGTGATACGTACGGACACTTTGTCGACACTGAAGCTTTCTTT
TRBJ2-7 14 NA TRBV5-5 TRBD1 CASSLRDRTYEQYF TGTGCCAGCAGCTTGCGGGACAGGACGTACGAGCAGTACTTC
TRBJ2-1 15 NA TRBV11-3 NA CASSVGAGDYNEQFF TGTGCCAGCAGCGTGGGGGCAGGGGATTACAATGAGCAGTTCTTC
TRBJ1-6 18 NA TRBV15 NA CATSRDGGPGSYNSPLHF TGTGCCACCAGCAGAGATGGAGGGCCAGGCTCCTATAATTCACCCCTCCACTTT
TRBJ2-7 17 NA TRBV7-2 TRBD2 CASSLGAGGPGSDEQYF TGTGCCAGCAGCTTAGGGGCGGGGGGCCCCGGTAGTGACGAGCAGTACTTC
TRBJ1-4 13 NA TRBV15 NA CATSRDLQEKLFF TGTGCCACCAGCAGAGATCTACAGGAAAAACTGTTTTTT
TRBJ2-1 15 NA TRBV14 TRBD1 CASSPIGGAYNEQFF TGTGCCAGCAGCCCGATAGGGGGCGCCTACAATGAGCAGTTCTTC
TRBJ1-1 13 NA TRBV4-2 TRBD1 CASSRQGRTEAFF TGTGCCAGCAGCCGACAGGGGCGAACTGAAGCTTTCTTT
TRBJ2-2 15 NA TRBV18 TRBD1 CASSPETGVTGELFF TGTGCCAGCTCACCTGAGACAGGGGTCACCGGGGAGCTGTTTTTT
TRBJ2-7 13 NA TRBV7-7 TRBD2 CASSLSSGAVQYF TGTGCCAGCAGCTTATCTAGCGGGGCAGTGCAGTACTTC
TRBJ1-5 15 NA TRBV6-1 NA CASSADGSSNQPQHF TGTGCCAGCAGTGCTGATGGCAGTAGCAATCAGCCCCAGCATTTT
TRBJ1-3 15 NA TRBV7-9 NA CASSRPQRPGNTIYF TGTGCCAGCAGCAGACCCCAGCGACCTGGAAACACCATATATTTT
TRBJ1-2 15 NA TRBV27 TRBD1 CASRSSGGRGYGYTF TGTGCCAGCAGGTCGTCAGGGGGGCGCGGCTATGGCTACACCTTC
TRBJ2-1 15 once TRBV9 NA CASSPLVGTINEQFF TGTGCCAGCAGCCCATTAGTGGGGACAATTAATGAGCAGTTCTTC
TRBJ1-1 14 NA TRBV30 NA CAWSPKGGYTEAFF TGTGCCTGGAGTCCCAAGGGGGGGTACACTGAAGCTTTCTTT
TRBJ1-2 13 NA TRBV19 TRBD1 CASSVTGFYGYTF TGTGCCAGTAGTGTGACAGGGTTCTATGGCTACACCTTC
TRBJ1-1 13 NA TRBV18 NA CASSPGVNTEAFF TGTGCCAGCTCACCAGGAGTGAACACTGAAGCTTTCTTT
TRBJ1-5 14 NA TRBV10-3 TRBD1 CAIDRRQGAQPQHF TGTGCCATCGATAGGAGACAGGGGGCTCAGCCCCAGCATTTT
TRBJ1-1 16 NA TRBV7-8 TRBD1 CASSLERGTEDFEAFF TGTGCCAGCAGCTTAGAACGAGGGACAGAAGATTTTGAAGCTTTCTTT
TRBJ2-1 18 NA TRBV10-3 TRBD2 CAISEFSLASGGYNEQFF TGTGCCATCAGTGAATTCAGTTTGGCTAGCGGGGGGTACAATGAGCAGTTCTTC
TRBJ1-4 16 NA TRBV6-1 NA CASSVRFGATNEKLFF TGTGCCAGCAGTGTCAGGTTCGGGGCAACTAATGAAAAACTGTTTTTT
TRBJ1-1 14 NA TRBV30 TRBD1 CAWRQGALDTEAFF TGTGCCTGGAGGCAGGGGGCTTTGGACACTGAAGCTTTCTTT
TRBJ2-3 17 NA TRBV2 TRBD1 CASSEGTGGRYTDTQYF TGTGCCAGCAGTGAAGGGACAGGGGGTCGATACACAGATACGCAGTATTTT
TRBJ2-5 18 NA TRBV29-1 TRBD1 CSVEAPVKGAFSKETQYF TGCAGCGTTGAAGCCCCCGTTAAGGGGGCTTTTTCTAAAGAGACCCAGTACTTC
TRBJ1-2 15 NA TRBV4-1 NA CASSQVAGNNYGYTF TGCGCCAGCAGCCAAGTTGCAGGGAACAACTATGGCTACACCTTC
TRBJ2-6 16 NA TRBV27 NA CASSFYRMSGANVLTF TGTGCCAGCAGTTTCTACAGAATGAGTGGGGCCAACGTCCTGACTTTC
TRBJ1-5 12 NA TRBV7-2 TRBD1 CASSPTGNAQHF TGTGCCAGCAGCCCGACAGGGAATGCCCAGCATTTT
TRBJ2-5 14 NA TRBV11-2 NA CASSRRLNQETQYF TGTGCCAGCAGCCGCCGCCTAAACCAAGAGACCCAGTACTTC
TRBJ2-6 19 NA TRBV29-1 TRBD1 CSVEEGITGGWPGANVLTF TGCAGCGTTGAAGAAGGTATAACAGGGGGTTGGCCGGGGGCCAACGTCCTGACTTTC
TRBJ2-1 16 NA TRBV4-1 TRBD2 CASSQDIGGVYNEQFF TGCGCCAGCAGCCAAGATATCGGGGGGGTCTACAATGAGCAGTTCTTC
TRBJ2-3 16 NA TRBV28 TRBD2 CASTLTSGGPTDTQYF TGTGCCAGCACCCTGACTAGCGGGGGGCCCACAGATACGCAGTATTTT
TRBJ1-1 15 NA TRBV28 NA CASGRQGGTYTEAFF TGTGCCAGCGGCCGGCAGGGAGGGACGTACACTGAAGCTTTCTTT
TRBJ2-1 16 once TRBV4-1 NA CASSRLGRGGYNEQFF TGCGCCAGCAGCCGCCTAGGGAGGGGGGGGTACAATGAGCAGTTCTTC
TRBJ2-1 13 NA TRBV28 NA CASSLAIRNEQFF TGTGCCAGCAGTTTAGCGATACGGAATGAGCAGTTCTTC
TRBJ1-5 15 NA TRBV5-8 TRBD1 CASSYGTGGNQPQHF TGTGCCAGCAGCTATGGGACAGGGGGCAATCAGCCCCAGCATTTT
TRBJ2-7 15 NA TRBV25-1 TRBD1 CASRRGTGGSYEQYF TGTGCCAGCAGGCGCGGGACAGGGGGTTCCTACGAGCAGTACTTC
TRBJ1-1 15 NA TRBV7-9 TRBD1 CASSDPGQGNTEAFF TGTGCCAGCAGCGATCCGGGACAGGGAAACACTGAAGCTTTCTTT
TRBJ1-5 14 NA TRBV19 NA CASKSRGGNQPQHF TGTGCCAGTAAATCCCGGGGGGGCAATCAGCCCCAGCATTTT
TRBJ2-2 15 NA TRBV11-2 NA CASSPLKASTGELFF TGTGCCAGCAGCCCACTGAAAGCGAGCACCGGGGAGCTGTTTTTT
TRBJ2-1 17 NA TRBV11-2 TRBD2 CASSLGTSGGAENEQFF TGTGCCAGCAGCTTAGGGACTAGCGGGGGGGCTGAGAATGAGCAGTTCTTC
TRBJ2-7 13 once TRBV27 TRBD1 CASRHTGAYEQYF TGTGCCAGCAGACATACAGGGGCCTACGAGCAGTACTTC
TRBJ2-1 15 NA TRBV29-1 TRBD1 CSVNPGTDTTNEQFF TGCAGCGTGAACCCCGGGACAGACACTACCAATGAGCAGTTCTTC
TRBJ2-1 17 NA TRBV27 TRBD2 CASSFLGQRGGENEQFF TGTGCCAGCAGTTTTTTGGGCCAGCGGGGGGGGGAAAATGAGCAGTTCTTC
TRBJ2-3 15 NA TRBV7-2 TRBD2 CASSWAGGAGDTQYF TGTGCCAGCAGCTGGGCCGGGGGGGCAGGAGATACGCAGTATTTT
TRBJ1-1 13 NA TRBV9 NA CASGEQVATEAFF TGTGCCAGCGGAGAACAGGTCGCCACTGAAGCTTTCTTT
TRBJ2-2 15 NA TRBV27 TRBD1 CASSQQGADTGELFF TGTGCCAGCAGCCAACAGGGGGCGGACACCGGGGAGCTGTTTTTT
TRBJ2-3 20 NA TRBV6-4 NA CASSAGLVGLSGSSTDTQYF TGTGCCAGCAGTGCCGGCCTGGTTGGGCTCTCCGGCTCTAGCACAGATACGCAGTATTTT
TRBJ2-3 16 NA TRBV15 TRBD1 CATSLRQGQTTDTQYF TGTGCCACCAGCCTGCGACAGGGTCAGACCACAGATACGCAGTATTTT
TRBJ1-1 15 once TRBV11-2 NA CASSPRGGMYTEAFF TGTGCCAGCAGCCCGAGGGGAGGTATGTACACTGAAGCTTTCTTT
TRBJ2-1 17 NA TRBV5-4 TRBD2 CASSLAGGGASYNEQFF TGTGCCAGCAGCTTGGCCGGGGGGGGCGCCTCCTACAATGAGCAGTTCTTC
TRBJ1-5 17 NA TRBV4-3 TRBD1 CASSQEWSGGAPQPQHF TGCGCCAGCAGCCAAGAGTGGTCAGGGGGCGCTCCCCAGCCCCAGCATTTT
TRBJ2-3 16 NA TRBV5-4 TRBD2 CASSPRPSGGTDTQYF TGTGCCAGCAGCCCACGGCCGAGCGGGGGGACAGATACGCAGTATTTT
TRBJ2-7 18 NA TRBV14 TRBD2 CASSQAGLAGGLSYEQYF TGTGCCAGCAGCCAAGCGGGACTAGCGGGGGGCCTCTCCTACGAGCAGTACTTC
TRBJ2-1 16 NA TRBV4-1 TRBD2 CASSLIVSGSYNEQFF TGCGCCAGCAGCTTAATAGTAAGCGGGAGTTACAATGAGCAGTTCTTC
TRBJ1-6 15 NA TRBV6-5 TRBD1 CASRDGTGHNSPLHF TGTGCCAGCAGAGACGGGACAGGGCATAATTCACCCCTCCACTTT
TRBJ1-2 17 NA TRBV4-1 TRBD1 CASSQPLGQGAPYGYTF TGCGCCAGCAGCCAACCTTTAGGACAGGGGGCTCCCTATGGCTACACCTTC
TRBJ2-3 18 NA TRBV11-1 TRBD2 CASSFLDPWAGGRDTQYF TGTGCCAGCAGCTTTCTGGACCCCTGGGCGGGGGGGAGAGATACGCAGTATTTT